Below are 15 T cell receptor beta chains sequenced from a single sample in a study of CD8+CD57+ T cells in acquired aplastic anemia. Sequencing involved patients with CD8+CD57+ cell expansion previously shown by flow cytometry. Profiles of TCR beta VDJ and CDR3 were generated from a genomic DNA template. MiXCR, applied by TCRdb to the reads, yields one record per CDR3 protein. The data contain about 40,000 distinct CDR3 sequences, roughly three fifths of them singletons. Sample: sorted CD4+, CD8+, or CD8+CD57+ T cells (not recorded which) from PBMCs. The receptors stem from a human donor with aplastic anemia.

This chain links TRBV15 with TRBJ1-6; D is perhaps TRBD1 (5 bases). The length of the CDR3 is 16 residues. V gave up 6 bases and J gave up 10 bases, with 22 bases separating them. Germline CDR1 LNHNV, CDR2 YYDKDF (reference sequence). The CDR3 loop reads CATRSSGQSTGSPLHF. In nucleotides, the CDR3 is TGTGCCACCAGGAGCAGCGGACAAAGTACAGGATCACCCCTCCACTTT.

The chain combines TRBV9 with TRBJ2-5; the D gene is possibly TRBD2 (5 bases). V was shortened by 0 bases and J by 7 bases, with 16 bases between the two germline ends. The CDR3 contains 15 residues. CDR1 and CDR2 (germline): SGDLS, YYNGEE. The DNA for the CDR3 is TGTGCCAGCAGCGTAGGACTACAAGAGTTCGGGACCCAGTACTTC. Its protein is CASSVGLQEFGTQYF. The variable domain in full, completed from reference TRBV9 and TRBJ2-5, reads DSGVTQTPKHLITATGQRVTLRCSPRSGDLSVYWYQQSLDQGLQFLIQYYNGEERAKGNILERFSAQQFPDLHSELNLSSLELGDSALYFCASSVGLQEFGTQYFGPGTRLLVL.

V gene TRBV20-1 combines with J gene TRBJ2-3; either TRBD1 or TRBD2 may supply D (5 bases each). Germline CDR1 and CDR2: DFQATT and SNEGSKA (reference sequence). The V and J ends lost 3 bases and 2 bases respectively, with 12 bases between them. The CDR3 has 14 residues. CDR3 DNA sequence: TGCAGTGCTAGCCGGGGCTCATACACAGATACGCAGTATTTT. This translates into CSASRGSYTDTQYF.

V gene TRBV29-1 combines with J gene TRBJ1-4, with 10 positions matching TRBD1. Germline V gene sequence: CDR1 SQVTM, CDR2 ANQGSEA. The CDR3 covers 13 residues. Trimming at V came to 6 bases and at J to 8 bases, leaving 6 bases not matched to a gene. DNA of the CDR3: TGCAGCGTGAAGACAGGGGGCGGCGAAAAACTGTTTTTT. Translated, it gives CSVKTGGGEKLFF.

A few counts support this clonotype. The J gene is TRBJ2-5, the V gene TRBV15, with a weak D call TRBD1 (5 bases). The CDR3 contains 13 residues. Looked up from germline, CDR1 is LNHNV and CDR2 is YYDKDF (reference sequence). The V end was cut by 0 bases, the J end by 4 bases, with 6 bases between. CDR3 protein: CATSRDQGETQYF. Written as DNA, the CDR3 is TGTGCCACCAGCAGAGATCAGGGAGAGACCCAGTACTTC.

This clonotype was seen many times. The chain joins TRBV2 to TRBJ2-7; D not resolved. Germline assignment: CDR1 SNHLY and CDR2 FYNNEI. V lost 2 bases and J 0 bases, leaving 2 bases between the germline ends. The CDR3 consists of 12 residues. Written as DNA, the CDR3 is TGTGCCAGCAGTGAACCCTCCTACGAGCAGTACTTC. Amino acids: CASSEPSYEQYF.

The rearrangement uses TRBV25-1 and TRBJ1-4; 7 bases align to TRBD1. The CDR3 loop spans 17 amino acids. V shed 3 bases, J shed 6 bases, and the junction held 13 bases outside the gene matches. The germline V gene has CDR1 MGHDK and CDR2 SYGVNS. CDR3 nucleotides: TGTGCCAGCAGTGATGGGGCCTACAGGGGCATCTATGAAAAACTGTTTTTT. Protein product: CASSDGAYRGIYEKLFF.

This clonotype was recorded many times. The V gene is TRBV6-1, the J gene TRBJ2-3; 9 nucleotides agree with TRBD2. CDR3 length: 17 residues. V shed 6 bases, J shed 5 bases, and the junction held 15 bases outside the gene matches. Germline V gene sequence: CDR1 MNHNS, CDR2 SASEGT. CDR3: CASSSRSTAGGRDTQYF. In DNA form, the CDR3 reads TGTGCCAGCAGCAGTCGGTCCACAGCGGGGGGAAGAGATACGCAGTATTTT.

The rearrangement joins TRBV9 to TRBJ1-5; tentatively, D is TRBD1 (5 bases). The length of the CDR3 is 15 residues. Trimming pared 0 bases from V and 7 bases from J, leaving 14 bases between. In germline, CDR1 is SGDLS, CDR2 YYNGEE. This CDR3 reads CASSVDPGVDQPQHF. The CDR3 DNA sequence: TGTGCCAGCAGCGTAGACCCGGGGGTCGACCAGCCCCAGCATTTT.

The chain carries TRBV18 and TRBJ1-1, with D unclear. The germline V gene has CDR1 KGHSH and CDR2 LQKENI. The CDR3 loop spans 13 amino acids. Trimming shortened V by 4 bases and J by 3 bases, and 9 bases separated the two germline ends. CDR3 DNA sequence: TGTGCCAGCTCACTAGACGGGTACACTGAAGCTTTCTTT. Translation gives CASSLDGYTEAFF.

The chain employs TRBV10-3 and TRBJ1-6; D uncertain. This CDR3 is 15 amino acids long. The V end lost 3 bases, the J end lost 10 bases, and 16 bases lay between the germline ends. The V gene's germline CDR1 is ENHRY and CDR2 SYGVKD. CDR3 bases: TGTGCCATCAGTGAAGTTCGAGGAACGGGGTCACCCCTCCACTTT. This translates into CAISEVRGTGSPLHF.

The CDR3 spells CATMSGGEETQYF. The CDR3 DNA follows: TGTGCCACCATGTCCGGAGGGGAAGAGACCCAGTACTTC. The gene calls are TRBV24-1 and TRBJ2-5, with D possibly being TRBD2 (6 bases). The CDR3 is 13 residues long. Germline V gives CDR1 KGHDR, CDR2 SFDVKD. Deletions cut 8 bases from V and 3 bases from J, with 12 bases between.

CDR3 amino acids: CVSSPSSAKTGRYTEAFF. For the CDR3, the DNA is TGTGTCAGTAGCCCCTCCTCCGCTAAGACAGGGAGATACACTGAAGCTTTCTTT. The V and J genes are TRBV11-1 and TRBJ1-1, with TRBD1 matching over 7 bases. The CDR3 runs 18 residues. Germline CDR1 and CDR2: SGHAT and FQDESV (reference sequence).

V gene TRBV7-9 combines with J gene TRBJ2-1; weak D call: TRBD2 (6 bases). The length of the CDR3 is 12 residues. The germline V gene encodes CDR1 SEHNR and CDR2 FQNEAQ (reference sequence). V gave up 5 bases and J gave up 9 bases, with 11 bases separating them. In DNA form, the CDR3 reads TGTGCCAGCAGCGCCGGGACTGGTGAGCAGTTCTTC. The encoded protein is CASSAGTGEQFF.

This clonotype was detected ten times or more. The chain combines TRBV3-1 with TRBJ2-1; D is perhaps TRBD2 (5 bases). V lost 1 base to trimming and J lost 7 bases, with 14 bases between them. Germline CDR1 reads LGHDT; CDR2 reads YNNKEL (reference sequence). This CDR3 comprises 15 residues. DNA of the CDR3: TGTGCCAGCAGCCAAGGGTCGGGGATCGGGAATGAGCAGTTCTTC. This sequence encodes CASSQGSGIGNEQFF.